The 28 T cell receptor beta chains given below trace back to one sample, sequenced in a study of T cell changes during pregnancy in multiple sclerosis. Clones were sequenced by immunoSEQ multiplex PCR, and TCRdb holds only the in-frame ones, with some missing. This sample has 46,000 or so clones, with 90% to 95% found just once. The sample in question was CD8+ T cells from peripheral blood mononuclear cells, obtained after pregnancy. The receptor source for this set is a female donor with multiple sclerosis, enrolled in a pregnancy study.

The chain uses TRBV1 and TRBJ2-5; TRBD2, the table's D call, lacks a check against the DNA. TRBV1 constitutes a pseudogene. CDR3 length: 18 residues. The CDR3 DNA reads as TGCACCAGCAGCCAAGATGTAGTAGCGGGGGGGGTCCGAGAGACCCAGTACTTC. Translation gives CTSSQDVVAGGVRETQYF.

The V and J genes are TRBV7-9 and TRBJ2-3; 9 bases align to TRBD2. This CDR3 is built from 17 residues. V lost 3 bases, J lost 3 bases, and 10 bases stayed unmatched. Germline assignment: CDR1 SEHNR and CDR2 FQNEAQ (reference sequence). The CDR3 protein is CASSFGGRGARTDTQYF. The CDR3, as DNA: TGTGCCAGCAGCTTCGGCGGGAGGGGGGCACGAACAGATACGCAGTATTTT.

This clone showed up just once. The rearrangement uses TRBV10-2 and TRBJ2-7, with TRBD2 as a possible D gene (5 bases). Germline-derived CDR1 and CDR2 are WSHSY and SAAADI. Deletions cut 2 bases from V and 5 bases from J, with 13 bases between. This CDR3 contains 14 residues. DNA for the CDR3: TGCGCCAGCAGTGAGGGCCGCGGACTCCACGAGCAGTACTTC. Translated: CASSEGRGLHEQYF.

The table lists this clone with a count of one. The chain is built from TRBV6-6 and TRBJ2-7, with TRBD1 matching 8 bases. The V and J ends lost 4 bases and 4 bases, in that order; junction bases with no gene match: 12. CDR1 is MNHNY, CDR2 SVGAGI, per germline (reference sequence). The CDR3 runs 16 residues. The CDR3 nucleotides are TGTGCCAGCAGTTTTAAGGACAGGGTTTGGACGTACGAGCAGTACTTC. It translates to CASSFKDRVWTYEQYF.

This chain connects TRBV5-8 to TRBJ2-5; TRBD1 might be the D (5 bases). The CDR3 extends over 13 amino acids. V was clipped by 4 bases and J by 3 bases, with 10 bases between them. The germline gives CDR1 SGHTS, CDR2 YDEGEE. The chain's CDR3 is CASSGATEETQYF. CDR3 sequence (DNA): TGTGCCAGCAGCGGGGCGACGGAAGAGACCCAGTACTTC.

A single count supports this clone. The V gene is TRBV7-9, the J gene TRBJ2-7; tentative D call: TRBD2 (5 bases). This CDR3 is built from 12 residues. Per germline, CDR1 SEHNR and CDR2 FQNEAQ (reference sequence). V lost 4 bases and J 4 bases, leaving 8 bases between the germline ends. As DNA, the CDR3 is TGTGCCAGCAGCTCCTGGGAGTACGAGCAGTACTTC. Residues: CASSSWEYEQYF.

This clone showed up just once. V usage is TRBV29-1 and J usage is TRBJ2-2, with D possibly matching TRBD1 (6 bases). Trimming removed 7 bases from V and 4 bases from J, with 16 bases in between. The V gene's germline CDR1 is SQVTM and CDR2 ANQGSEA. The CDR3 contains 14 residues. CDR3 sequence reads: CSGTSGVSTGELFF. For the CDR3, the DNA is TGCAGCGGGACATCAGGGGTTAGCACCGGGGAGCTGTTTTTT.

J is TRBJ2-1 and V is TRBV7-9; 7 bases are shared with TRBD1. Per the germline V gene, CDR1 is SEHNR and CDR2 is FQNEAQ (reference sequence). This CDR3 spans 15 amino acids. V gave up 1 base and J gave up 5 bases; unmatched junction bases: 5. CDR3 sequence reads: CASSLVGTEHNEQFF. The CDR3 DNA reads TGTGCCAGCAGCTTAGTGGGGACAGAACACAATGAGCAGTTCTTC.

The V gene is TRBV27, the J gene TRBJ1-3; 8 bases are a match to TRBD1. V trimming: 6 bases; J trimming: 6 bases; junction bases outside the gene matches: 7. The CDR3 has 14 amino acids. Germline CDR1 and CDR2: MNHEY and SMNVEV (reference sequence). CDR3 DNA sequence: TGTGCCAGCAGGTTGACAGGGGACGAAAACACCATATATTTT. It encodes CASRLTGDENTIYF.

The chain couples TRBV7-9 to TRBJ2-3; possible D gene TRBD2, 6 bases. V was pared by 7 bases and J by 6 bases, with 23 bases between. The germline CDR1 and CDR2 sequences are SEHNR and FQNEAQ (reference sequence). The CDR3 spans 16 residues. In DNA, the CDR3 is TGTGCCAGCACTAGGCCGGGGGAGGAACCAAAGGATACGCAGTATTTT. It is translated as CASTRPGEEPKDTQYF.

The V and J genes are TRBV15 and TRBJ2-7; 9 bases fit TRBD1. V shed 1 base and J 3 bases; nucleotides not matched to a gene: 1. Germline loops: CDR1 LNHNV, CDR2 YYDKDF (reference sequence). The CDR3 has 14 residues. CDR3 residues: CATSRGQGDYEQYF. CDR3 bases: TGTGCCACCAGCAGAGGACAGGGGGACTACGAGCAGTACTTC.

The V and J genes are TRBV9 and TRBJ2-2; weak D call: TRBD1 (6 bases). Trimming took 0 bases from V and 3 from J, leaving 6 bases between them. CDR1 and CDR2 (germline): SGDLS, YYNGEE. The CDR3 covers 14 residues. The CDR3 sequence is CASSVGGHTGELFF. CDR3 nucleotides: TGTGCCAGCAGCGTAGGGGGGCACACCGGGGAGCTGTTTTTT.

The chain joins TRBV6-1 to TRBJ2-3; TRBD1 aligns across 8 bases. This CDR3 has 15 residues. V lost 4 bases and J lost 0; bases outside the gene matches: 3. Germline assignment: CDR1 MNHNS and CDR2 SASEGT. The CDR3 bases are TGTGCCAGCAGTGCCTGGACAGGGAGCACAGATACGCAGTATTTT. This gives the protein CASSAWTGSTDTQYF.

The gene calls are TRBV27 and TRBJ2-1; 9 bases line up with TRBD1. This CDR3 has 17 residues. Trimming at V came to 3 bases and at J to 4 bases, leaving 10 bases not matched to a gene. Germline-derived CDR1 and CDR2 are MNHEY and SMNVEV (reference sequence). The DNA of the CDR3 is TGTGCCAGCAGTTTCCTTCGGACAGGGGAGTTATACAATGAGCAGTTCTTC. Its translation is CASSFLRTGELYNEQFF.

The gene calls are TRBV29-1 and TRBJ2-3; no clear D. V shed 0 bases and J shed 2 bases, with 3 bases lying between them. CDR3 length: 12 amino acids. Germline assignment: CDR1 SQVTM and CDR2 ANQGSEA. CDR3 coding DNA: TGCAGCGTTGAAGACCACACAGATACGCAGTATTTT. It translates to CSVEDHTDTQYF.

The chain links TRBV9 to TRBJ1-2; D uncertain. Germline CDR1 SGDLS, CDR2 YYNGEE. Trimming shortened V by 6 bases and J by 3 bases, and 12 bases separated the two germline ends. This CDR3 spans 13 amino acids. The CDR3 DNA reads as TGTGCCAGCAAGTCGAGGATGGACTATGGCTACACCTTC. Protein product: CASKSRMDYGYTF.

This chain uses TRBV6-4 with TRBJ2-1; 10 bases fit TRBD2. The CDR3 has 15 residues. Germline CDR1 is MRHNA and CDR2 is SNTAGT. V dropped 5 bases and J dropped 6; count of bases not matched to a gene: 7. The chain's CDR3 is CASSREREGGNEQFF. CDR3 coding DNA: TGTGCCAGCAGTAGGGAGCGGGAGGGCGGCAATGAGCAGTTCTTC.

This clone is a singleton in its sample. This chain uses TRBV6-6 with TRBJ2-7; D gene unclear. V shed 7 bases and J shed 1 base, with 14 bases lying between them. CDR3 length: 14 amino acids. Germline assignment: CDR1 MNHNY and CDR2 SVGAGI (reference sequence). CDR3 sequence reads: CASTLTAFSYEQYF. CDR3 DNA: TGTGCCAGCACCCTTACAGCATTTTCCTACGAGCAGTACTTC.

The J gene is TRBJ1-1, the V gene TRBV6-5; 8 nucleotides align to TRBD1. Germline CDR1 is MNHEY and CDR2 is SVGAGI. The CDR3 loop spans 15 amino acids. With 0 bases clipped from V and 7 bases from J, the junction kept 7 bases outside the gene matches. The CDR3 DNA follows: TGTGCCAGCAGTTACTCGACAGGGGAGCGGGGTGAAGCTTTCTTT. Its protein product is CASSYSTGERGEAFF.

The chain is built from TRBV4-3 and TRBJ2-7, with 9 bases identical to TRBD1. CDR3 length: 20 amino acids. V shed 0 bases and J 6 bases; nucleotides not matched to a gene: 21. Looked up from germline, CDR1 is LGHNA and CDR2 is YSLEER. CDR3 amino acids: CASSQDYTRMGQGTVAEQYF. CDR3 sequence (DNA): TGCGCCAGCAGCCAAGATTATACTCGCATGGGACAGGGTACGGTCGCCGAGCAGTACTTC.

This chain uses TRBV29-1 with TRBJ2-3; 9 positions match TRBD2. Germline V gene data show CDR1 as SQVTM and CDR2 as ANQGSEA. Trimming cost V 4 bases and J 3 bases; bases outside gene matches: 5. This CDR3 has 14 amino acids. Here the CDR3 reads CSVAGGRGTDTQYF. In DNA, the CDR3 is TGCAGCGTTGCCGGCGGGAGGGGGACAGATACGCAGTATTTT.

J is TRBJ2-2 and V is TRBV9, with D perhaps TRBD2 (6 bases). V was shortened by 4 bases and J by 3 bases, with 10 bases between the two germline ends. CDR1 SGDLS and CDR2 YYNGEE come from the germline V gene. There are 14 residues in the CDR3. CDR3 DNA: TGTGCCAGCAGCTTCTCGGGAGACACCGGGGAGCTGTTTTTT. Its translation is CASSFSGDTGELFF.

V and J are TRBV27 and TRBJ2-7; weak D call: TRBD1 (5 bases). This CDR3 region has 15 residues. Germline CDR1 MNHEY, CDR2 SMNVEV (reference sequence). Trimming shortened V by 0 bases and J by 6 bases, and 15 bases separated the two germline ends. The CDR3 is CASSLSSQGWPEQYF. The CDR3 nucleotides are TGTGCCAGCAGTTTATCGTCCCAGGGATGGCCCGAGCAGTACTTC.

The chain links TRBV4-3 to TRBJ1-6, with a weak D call TRBD1 (6 bases). The CDR3 runs to 14 residues. Trimming stripped 5 bases from V and 5 bases from J, with 10 bases between. CDR1 is LGHNA and CDR2 is YSLEER in the germline V gene. The CDR3 loop is CASSTDRNNSPLHF. The CDR3 DNA reads TGCGCCAGCAGCACCGACAGGAATAATTCACCCCTCCACTTT.

J is TRBJ2-7 and V is TRBV11-2; 10 bases are shared with TRBD2. Germline V CDR1 and CDR2: SGHAT, FQNNGV. The CDR3 consists of 15 residues. V gave up 1 base and J gave up 5 bases; unmatched junction bases: 5. The CDR3 nucleotides read TGTGCCAGCAGCTTAGGTAGCGGGAGGCTCAACGAGCAGTACTTC. Protein product: CASSLGSGRLNEQYF. Drawing the rest from reference TRBV11-2 and TRBJ2-7, the complete variable domain is EAGVAQSPRYKIIEKRQSVAFWCNPISGHATLYWYQQILGQGPKLLIQFQNNGVVDDSQLPKDRFSAERLKGVDSTLKIQPAKLEDSAVYLCASSLGSGRLNEQYFGPGTRLTVT.

The chain recombines TRBV13 with TRBJ2-7, with 10 bases matching TRBD2. CDR1 PRHDT and CDR2 FYEKMQ come from the germline V gene (reference sequence). The CDR3 has 15 residues. V lost 4 bases, J lost 2 bases, and 5 bases stayed unmatched. The CDR3 nucleotides are TGTGCCAGCAGCTCCGTAGCGGGGGGAACCTACGAGCAGTACTTC. Its translation is CASSSVAGGTYEQYF.

The genes are TRBV27 and TRBJ2-1, with TRBD2 matching 15 bases. J lost 7 bases, V lost 2 bases, and 6 bases had no gene match. Per germline, CDR1 MNHEY and CDR2 SMNVEV (reference sequence). The CDR3 length is 17 residues. The CDR3 sequence is CASSLRDGTSGRNEQFF. The CDR3 DNA sequence: TGTGCCAGCAGTTTACGCGACGGGACTAGCGGGAGGAATGAGCAGTTCTTC.

This chain uses TRBV19 with TRBJ2-1; 7 nucleotides agree with TRBD2. Germline V CDR1 and CDR2: LNHDA, SQIVND (reference sequence). This CDR3 region has 15 residues. V lost 8 bases, J lost 3 bases, and 10 bases stayed unmatched. The CDR3 is CASSPLAEVYNEQFF. For the CDR3, the DNA is TGTGCCAGTTCCCCTCTAGCGGAAGTCTACAATGAGCAGTTCTTC.